Listed below are T cell receptor beta chains from one sample, sequenced in a study of cytomegalovirus exposure and HLA in healthy donors. Generated by immunoSEQ multiplex PCR, the TCRdb table keeps only in-frame clones and is missing some. This listing includes over 100,000 clones. Sequenced material: PBMCs. These TCRs come from a man aged 18 to 30 in good health and CMV-seronegative. Each CDR3 is given with its conserved first and last residue. A D gene is named only where the DNA matches it firmly.

cdr3_aa | cdr3_nt | j_call | v_call | d_call
CASSLDLTDTQYF | TGTGCCAGCAGCTTAGATCTAACAGATACGCAGTATTTT | TRBJ2-3 | TRBV11-2 | .
CATPTGTEVGYTF | TGTGCCACCCCGACAGGGACCGAGGTCGGCTACACCTTC | TRBJ1-2 | TRBV19 | TRBD1
CASSGQEVDTQYF | TGTGCCAGCAGTGGGCAGGAGGTAGATACGCAGTATTTT | TRBJ2-3 | TRBV2 | .
CASSLALVTGELFF | TGCGCCAGCAGCTTGGCACTAGTTACCGGGGAGCTGTTTTTT | TRBJ2-2 | TRBV5-1 | .
CASSLGQGHNSPLHF | TGTGCCAGCAGCCTTGGACAGGGTCATAATTCACCCCTCCACTTT | TRBJ1-6 | TRBV7-6 | TRBD1
CAIRGGDSTEAFF | TGTGCCATCAGGGGGGGGGATAGTACTGAAGCTTTCTTT | TRBJ1-1 | TRBV10-3 | .
CASSPRLAGGPGTTGELFF | TGTGCCAGCAGCCCGCGACTAGCGGGGGGGCCAGGAACCACCGGGGAGCTGTTTTTT | TRBJ2-2 | TRBV5-4 | TRBD2
CASSYKLQGAGQETQYF | TGTGCCAGCAGTTACAAACTACAGGGGGCAGGCCAAGAGACCCAGTACTTC | TRBJ2-5 | TRBV6-7 | TRBD1
CASSPTSGASYEQYF | TGTGCCAGCAGCCCCACTAGCGGGGCTTCCTACGAGCAGTACTTC | TRBJ2-7 | TRBV7-2 | TRBD2
CASSLEGPGELFF | TGTGCCAGCAGCTTAGAGGGGCCCGGGGAGCTGTTTTTT | TRBJ2-2 | TRBV7-9 | .
CASTAGSVRSPLHF | TGTGCCAGCACCGCGGGCAGCGTACGCTCACCCCTCCACTTT | TRBJ1-6 | TRBV5-6 | .
CASSSTVNTEAFF | TGTGCCAGCAGCTCAACAGTGAACACTGAAGCTTTCTTT | TRBJ1-1 | TRBV5-4 | .
CASSPQENTIYF | TGTGCCAGCTCACCTCAGGAAAACACCATATATTTT | TRBJ1-3 | TRBV18 | .
CASSIGQGSSTDTQYF | TGCGCCAGCAGCATTGGACAGGGTTCCAGCACAGATACGCAGTATTTT | TRBJ2-3 | TRBV5-1 | TRBD1
CSVAPYNEQFF | TGCAGCGTTGCCCCTTACAATGAGCAGTTCTTC | TRBJ2-1 | TRBV29-1 | .
CASSLEIAGGLGEQFF | TGCGCCAGCAGCTTGGAAATAGCGGGGGGCCTAGGTGAGCAGTTCTTC | TRBJ2-1 | TRBV5-1 | TRBD2
CASSQTATFGEQYF | TGTGCCAGCAGCCAGACAGCCACATTCGGGGAGCAGTACTTC | TRBJ2-7 | TRBV5-4 | .
CASSFAGTGEEQYF | TGTGCCAGCAGCTTCGCCGGGACAGGGGAAGAGCAGTACTTC | TRBJ2-7 | TRBV7-9 | TRBD1
CAWKLGQKTYEQYF | TGTGCCTGGAAGCTGGGCCAGAAGACCTACGAGCAGTACTTC | TRBJ2-7 | TRBV30 | .
CASSGQGATDTQYF | TGCGCCAGCAGTGGGCAGGGGGCGACAGATACGCAGTATTTT | TRBJ2-3 | TRBV10-2 | TRBD1
CASSGDTETYGYTF | TGTGCCAGCAGTGGGGACACGGAGACCTATGGCTACACCTTC | TRBJ1-2 | TRBV2 | .
CASSPEASGGAGEQFF | TGTGCCAGCTCACCGGAGGCTAGCGGGGGGGCCGGTGAGCAGTTCTTC | TRBJ2-1 | TRBV18 | TRBD2
CASSLDLAGSTDTQYF | TGTGCCAGCAGCTTAGACTTAGCGGGGAGCACAGATACGCAGTATTTT | TRBJ2-3 | TRBV7-2 | TRBD2
CASSDSGDFTDTQYF | TGTGCCAGCAGTGACTCAGGGGACTTTACAGATACGCAGTATTTT | TRBJ2-3 | TRBV6-4 | .
CASSPGFGEQYF | TGTGCCAGCAGCCCCGGTTTCGGCGAGCAGTACTTC | TRBJ2-7 | TRBV7-2 | .
CASSLDRVVAPREQYF | TGTGCCAGCAGTTTAGACCGGGTTGTCGCCCCCCGGGAGCAGTACTTC | TRBJ2-7 | TRBV27 | .
CARTTGSQVGYTF | TGTGCCAGAACTACGGGGTCGCAAGTAGGCTACACCTTC | TRBJ1-2 | TRBV2 | .
CASSVAASGSTDTQYF | TGTGCCAGCAGCGTAGCGGCTAGCGGAAGCACAGATACGCAGTATTTT | TRBJ2-3 | TRBV9 | TRBD2
CASSSTAGTGANVLTF | TGTGCCAGCAGCTCAACGGCGGGAACTGGGGCCAACGTCCTGACTTTC | TRBJ2-6 | TRBV7-3 | .
CASSQDSSGSYEQYF | TGCGCCAGCAGCCAAGATTCGAGCGGCTCCTACGAGCAGTACTTC | TRBJ2-7 | TRBV4-1 | .
CAVRGAGSNTEAFF | TGTGCCGTCCGGGGGGCAGGGAGTAACACTGAAGCTTTCTTT | TRBJ1-1 | TRBV10-3 | .
CASSAGTPEKLFF | TGTGCCAGCAGCGCCGGGACACCTGAAAAACTGTTTTTT | TRBJ1-4 | TRBV28 | .
CASITSGGSSYNEQFF | TGTGCCAGCATTACTAGCGGGGGTAGCTCCTACAATGAGCAGTTCTTC | TRBJ2-1 | TRBV7-2 | TRBD2
CASKPGDHNYEQYF | TGTGCCAGCAAACCGGGAGATCACAACTACGAGCAGTACTTC | TRBJ2-7 | TRBV6-1 | .
CASSASLAGGSYEQYF | TGTGCCAGCAGCGCCTCATTAGCGGGAGGGTCCTACGAGCAGTACTTC | TRBJ2-7 | TRBV9 | TRBD2
CSARGLNEQFF | TGCAGTGCTAGGGGGCTCAATGAGCAGTTCTTC | TRBJ2-1 | TRBV20-1 | .
CASSETQESSPLHF | TGTGCCAGCAGTGAAACACAGGAGAGTTCACCCCTCCACTTT | TRBJ1-6 | TRBV2 | .